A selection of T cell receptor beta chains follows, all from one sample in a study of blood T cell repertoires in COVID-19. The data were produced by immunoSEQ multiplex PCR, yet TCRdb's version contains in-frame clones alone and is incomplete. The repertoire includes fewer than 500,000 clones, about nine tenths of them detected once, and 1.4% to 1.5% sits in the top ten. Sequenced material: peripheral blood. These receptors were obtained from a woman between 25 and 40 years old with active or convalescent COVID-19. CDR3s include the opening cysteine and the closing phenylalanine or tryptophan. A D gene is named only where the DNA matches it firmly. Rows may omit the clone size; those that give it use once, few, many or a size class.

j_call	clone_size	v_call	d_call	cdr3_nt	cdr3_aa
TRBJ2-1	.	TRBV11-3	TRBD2	TGTGCCAGCAGCGTAAGCGGGGCTGAGCAGTTCTTC	CASSVSGAEQFF
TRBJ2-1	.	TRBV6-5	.	TGTGCCAGTACATCGGGGGGCCTCTACAATGAGCAGTTCTTC	CASTSGGLYNEQFF
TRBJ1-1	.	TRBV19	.	TGTGCCAGTACCCCGAACAGGGCGGGCGAAGCTTTCTTT	CASTPNRAGEAFF
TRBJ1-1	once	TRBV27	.	TGTGCCAGCAGCCTGGCCCGATGGACTGAAGCTTTCTTT	CASSLARWTEAFF
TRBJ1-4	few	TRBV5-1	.	TGCGCCAGCAGCTCAACAGGGTTTCAGGAAAAACTGTTTTTT	CASSSTGFQEKLFF
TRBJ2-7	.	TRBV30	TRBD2	TGTGCCTGGAACCGTGGAAGGATAGCGGGAGAAGGCTACGAGCAGTACTTC	CAWNRGRIAGEGYEQYF
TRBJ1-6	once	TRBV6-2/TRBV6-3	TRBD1	TGTGCCAGCAGTTACTCGGGACAGGGAAATTCACCCCTCCACTTT	CASSYSGQGNSPLHF
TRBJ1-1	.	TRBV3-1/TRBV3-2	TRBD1	TGTGCCAGCAGCCGACAGGGGGCGGCTGAAGCTTTCTTT	CASSRQGAAEAFF
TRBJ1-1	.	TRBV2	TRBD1	TGTGCCAGCAGGGCAGGGGGCGCGGACACTGAAGCTTTCTTT	CASRAGGADTEAFF
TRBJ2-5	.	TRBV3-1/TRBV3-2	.	TGTGCCAGCAGCCAAGTTATCGGACAGCGTGAGACCCAGTACTTC	CASSQVIGQRETQYF
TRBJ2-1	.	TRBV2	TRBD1	TGTGCCAGCAGTGAAGCGGGGACAGGGCGGGCTGACAATGAGCAGTTCTTC	CASSEAGTGRADNEQFF
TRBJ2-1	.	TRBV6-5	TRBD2	TGTGCCAGCAGAGGCGGGAGGGATTACAATGAGCAGTTCTTC	CASRGGRDYNEQFF
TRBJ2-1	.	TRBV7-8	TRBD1	TGTGCCAGCAGCCCTACGACAGGGGGCTACAATGAGCAGTTCTTC	CASSPTTGGYNEQFF
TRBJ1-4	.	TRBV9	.	TGTGCCAGCAGCACTTCGGCCGGTCACAGCGGTGAAAAACTGTTTTTT	CASSTSAGHSGEKLFF
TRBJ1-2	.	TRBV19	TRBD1	TGTGCCAGTAGTCAACTCGGACAGGGATGGATATTTAGCTATGGCTACACCTTC	CASSQLGQGWIFSYGYTF
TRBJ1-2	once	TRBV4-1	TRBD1	TGCGCCAGCAGCCAAGCTGCTCAGGGGGTAGCCTATGGCTACACCTTC	CASSQAAQGVAYGYTF
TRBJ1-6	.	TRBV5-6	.	TGTGCCAGCAGCTTGGCCCGACTGTATAATTCACCCCTCCACTTT	CASSLARLYNSPLHF
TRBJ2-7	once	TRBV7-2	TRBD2	TGTGCCAGCAGCTTAGGGCGGGAGGGCCACGAGCAGTACTTC	CASSLGREGHEQYF
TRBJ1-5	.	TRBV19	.	TGTGCCAGTAGTATATCAGGTATTCAGCCCCAGCATTTT	CASSISGIQPQHF
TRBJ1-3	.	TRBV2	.	TGTGCCAGCAGCAAAGCTGACAGGAGAAGCTCTGGAAACACCATATATTTT	CASSKADRRSSGNTIYF
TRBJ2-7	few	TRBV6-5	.	TGTGCCAGCAGTTACGGCCGGGGCTCCTACGAGCAGTACTTC	CASSYGRGSYEQYF
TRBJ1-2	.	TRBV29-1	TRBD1	TGCAGCGTTGAAAAGGGGGCTCGTGGCTACACCTTC	CSVEKGARGYTF
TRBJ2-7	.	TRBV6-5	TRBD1	TGTGCCAGCAGTTACGGGACAGTGCACCCCTACGAGCAGTACTTC	CASSYGTVHPYEQYF
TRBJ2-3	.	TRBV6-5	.	TGTGCCAGCAGTTACTCCCCTCTGGAGACAGATACGCAGTATTTT	CASSYSPLETDTQYF
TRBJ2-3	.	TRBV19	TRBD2	TGTGCCAGTAGTATAGGACTAGCGGGCGTAAATGCAGATACGCAGTATTTT	CASSIGLAGVNADTQYF
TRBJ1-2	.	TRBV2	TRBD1	TGTGCCAGCAGCACGGGGACAGGAGTTAACTATGGCTACACCTTC	CASSTGTGVNYGYTF
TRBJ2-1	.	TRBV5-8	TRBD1	TGTGCCAGCAGCTCCGGGACAGGAAGGGCGGGGAATGAGCAGTTCTTC	CASSSGTGRAGNEQFF
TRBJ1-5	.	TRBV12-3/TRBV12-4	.	TGTGCCAGCAGTTTTTCGGGGGGCGGACCCCAGCATTTT	CASSFSGGGPQHF
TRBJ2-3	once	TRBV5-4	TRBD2	TGTGCCAGCAGCGCGTCTCGGGGGGGTACAGATACGCAGTATTTT	CASSASRGGTDTQYF
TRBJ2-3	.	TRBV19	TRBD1	TGTGCCAGTAGTAACCAGGGGGCTAAGTTATCGACAGATACGCAGTATTTT	CASSNQGAKLSTDTQYF
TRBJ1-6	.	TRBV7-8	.	TGTGCCAGCAGCCAGAACCCCGGTGTTGGTAATAATTCACCCCTCCACTTT	CASSQNPGVGNNSPLHF
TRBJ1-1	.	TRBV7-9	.	TGTGCCAGCAGCGGGGGAGGAGGGGACACTGAAGCTTTCTTT	CASSGGGGDTEAFF
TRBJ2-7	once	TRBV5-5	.	TGTGCCAGCAGCTCAGACAGAGTGACCTACGAGCAGTACTTC	CASSSDRVTYEQYF
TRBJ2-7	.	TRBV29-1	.	TGCAGCGTTGAGGAGGGTGACGTTCCCGAGCAGTACTTC	CSVEEGDVPEQYF
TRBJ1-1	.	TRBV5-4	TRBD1	TGTGCCAGCAGCTCCCCGGACAGGGCTTTAGCTTTCTTT	CASSSPDRALAFF
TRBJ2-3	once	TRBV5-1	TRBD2	TGCGCCAGCAGCAGGCCGACTAGCGCGACTAGCACAGATACGCAGTATTTT	CASSRPTSATSTDTQYF
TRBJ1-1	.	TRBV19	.	TGTGCCAGTAGTACCCAGGGTGGGACTGAAGCTTTCTTT	CASSTQGGTEAFF
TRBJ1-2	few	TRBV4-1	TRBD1	TGCGCCAGCAGCCAAGGGGCAGGGGGCGGGAATGGCTACACCTTC	CASSQGAGGGNGYTF
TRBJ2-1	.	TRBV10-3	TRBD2	TGTGCCATCAGTGAGTACGGACTAGCGGGATCATACAATGAGCAGTTCTTC	CAISEYGLAGSYNEQFF
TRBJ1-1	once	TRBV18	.	TGTGCCAGCTCAGAGTACAAGGGAGGGAAGGCTGCTGAAGCTTTCTTT	CASSEYKGGKAAEAFF
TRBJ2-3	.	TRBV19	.	TGTGCCAGTAGTAAAAGCTACACAGATACGCAGTATTTT	CASSKSYTDTQYF
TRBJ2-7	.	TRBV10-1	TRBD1	TGCGCCAGCAGTGACCCCTGGGGGACAGGTAATGACGAGCAGTACTTC	CASSDPWGTGNDEQYF
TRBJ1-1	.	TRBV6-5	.	TGTGCCAGCCAAGCCCAGGGCCCGAACACTGAAGCTTTCTTT	CASQAQGPNTEAFF
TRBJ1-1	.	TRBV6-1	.	TGTGCCAGCCGACAGGTTAACACTGAAGCTTTCTTT	CASRQVNTEAFF
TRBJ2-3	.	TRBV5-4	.	TGTGCCAGCAGCTTTTCAACAGATACGCAGTATTTT	CASSFSTDTQYF
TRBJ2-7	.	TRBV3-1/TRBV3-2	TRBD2	TGTGCCAGCAGCCAATTCCTAGCGGGGGGCCGTTACGAGCAGTACTTC	CASSQFLAGGRYEQYF
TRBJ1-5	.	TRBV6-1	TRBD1	TGTGCCAGCAGTAAAGGACAGGGGGCTCGCGATTGGGGCAATCAGCCCCAGCATTTT	CASSKGQGARDWGNQPQHF
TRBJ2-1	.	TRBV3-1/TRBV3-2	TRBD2	TGTGCCAGCAGCCAATCTGGGACTAGCGGGAGGGTCGAGCAGTTCTTC	CASSQSGTSGRVEQFF
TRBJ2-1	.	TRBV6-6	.	TGTGCCAGCAGTTACTCCGGCGGGTACAATGAGCAGTTCTTC	CASSYSGGYNEQFF
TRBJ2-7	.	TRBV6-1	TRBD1	TGTGCCAGCAGTGAACGCCGGGACAGGAGCTCCTACGAGCAGTACTTC	CASSERRDRSSYEQYF
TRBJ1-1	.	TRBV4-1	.	TGCGCCAGCAGCCCCCCCTACACTGAAGCTTTCTTT	CASSPPYTEAFF